A single sample is the source of the 8 T cell receptor beta chains below, sequenced in a study of OX40 agonist ivuxolimab in advanced cancers. Data came from immunoSEQ multiplex PCR; TCRdb stores just in-frame clones and leaves some out. The sample contains some 130,000 clones, roughly nine tenths of which appear only once. The sample here was CD4+ or CD8+ T cells sorted from blood, taken in a trial of the OX40 agonist ivuxolimab. The receptors were sampled from an adult with an advanced solid tumor such as melanoma, head and neck, liver or kidney cancer.

The chain uses TRBV28 and TRBJ2-3; D assignment may be TRBD1 or TRBD2 (5 bases each). Trimming cost V 3 bases and J 2 bases, with 15 bases left between them. Looked up from germline, CDR1 is MDHEN and CDR2 is SYDVKM. The CDR3 has 16 amino acids. CDR3 protein: CASSFLTGGFTDTQYF. The CDR3, as DNA: TGTGCCAGCAGTTTTTTAACAGGAGGCTTCACAGATACGCAGTATTTT.

The chain is built from TRBV7-2 and TRBJ2-7, with 11 positions matching TRBD1. This CDR3 contains 15 residues. Germline CDR1 and CDR2: SGHTA and FQGNSA. With 4 bases clipped from V and 7 bases from J, the junction kept 9 bases outside the gene matches. CDR3 sequence: CASSSLGQGAGEQYF. CDR3 DNA sequence: TGTGCCAGCAGCTCCCTCGGACAGGGGGCGGGAGAGCAGTACTTC.

The chain couples TRBV6-5 to TRBJ2-6; D unclear. There are 15 residues in the CDR3. Looked up from germline, CDR1 is MNHEY and CDR2 is SVGAGI. Between the trimmed V and J ends, which lost 6 bases and 0 bases, there was a span of 9 bases. The CDR3 nucleotides read TGTGCCAGCAGCCCGACCTCCTCTGGGGCCAACGTCCTGACTTTC. This encodes CASSPTSSGANVLTF.

This sequence joins TRBV19 and TRBJ1-3; D is perhaps TRBD1 (6 bases). This CDR3 has 14 residues. V was clipped by 5 bases and J by 2 bases, with 10 bases between them. From germline, CDR1 is LNHDA and CDR2 SQIVND (reference sequence). The CDR3 is CASSWQGTGNTIYF. The CDR3 coding sequence is TGTGCCAGTAGTTGGCAGGGGACTGGAAACACCATATATTTT. Variable domain in full (rest from reference TRBV19 and TRBJ1-3): DGGITQSPKYLFRKEGQNVTLSCEQNLNHDAMYWYRQDPGQGLRLIYYSQIVNDFQKGDIAEGYSVSREKKESFPLTVTSAQKNPTAFYLCASSWQGTGNTIYFGEGSWLTVV.

The genes are TRBV7-8 and TRBJ1-2; D gene uncertain. Trimming pared 0 bases from V and 2 bases from J, leaving 10 bases between. This CDR3 has 15 residues. Per the germline V gene, CDR1 is SGHVS and CDR2 is FQNEAQ. Here the CDR3 reads CASSLASRENYGYTF. The CDR3 DNA reads as TGTGCCAGCAGCTTAGCTTCGAGGGAAAACTATGGCTACACCTTC.

The CDR3 nucleotides read TGTGCCAGCAGTTTAGGGATCTACGAGCAGTACTTC. It specifies CASSLGIYEQYF. V usage is TRBV28 and J usage is TRBJ2-7; the D is unclear. The V gene lost 2 bases and the J gene lost 3 bases, with 5 bases spanning the gap. CDR3 size: 12 residues. Germline assignment: CDR1 MDHEN and CDR2 SYDVKM.

This sequence joins TRBV4-2 and TRBJ2-1; 10 bases align to TRBD2. The V gene's germline CDR1 is LGHNA and CDR2 YNFKEQ. This CDR3 is 17 amino acids long. The J segment lost 8 bases and the V segment lost 0 bases, leaving 10 bases of the junction unmatched. CDR3 residues: CASSQEDPSGRADEQFF. CDR3 DNA sequence: TGTGCCAGCAGCCAAGAGGACCCCAGCGGGAGGGCGGATGAGCAGTTCTTC.

The chain links TRBV6-5 to TRBJ1-1, with D perhaps TRBD1 (5 bases). The CDR3 is made up of 15 amino acids. Germline V gene lookup returns CDR1 MNHEY and CDR2 SVGAGI. Trimming shortened V by 6 bases and J by 1 base, and 15 bases separated the two germline ends. Here the CDR3 reads CASRYSFQGNTEAFF. Here the CDR3 DNA reads TGTGCCAGCAGATACAGTTTCCAGGGGAACACTGAAGCTTTCTTT.